The sequence of this T cell receptor beta chain was determined in a study of T cells expressing NK-cell markers. About the research overall: The TCR beta repertoires were obtained from sorted CD3+CD56+NKG2C+, CD3+CD56+NKG2C- and CD3+CD56-NKG2C+ T cells. The eight sequenced donors comprised seven who were HCMV-seropositive and one who was seronegative. Study-level results: No clear determination of HCMV specificity was made for expanded NKG2C+ T cell clones.

Generation of TCR beta cDNA was performed by 5'RACE template switching incorporating UMIs. TCRdb re-called the 5' RACE reads; every CDR3 protein appears as one record, without DNA. The table lists 300,000 to 450,000 distinct CDR3 sequences, with around 5% in the top ten. This CDR3 is 15 amino acids long. Germline V gives CDR1 MNHNS, CDR2 SASEGT. In the case of this clonotype: Its antigen is unidentified.

Sequences were obtained from blood T cells: a sorted CD56 or NKG2C T cell subset, CD4+ or CD8+ T cells, or bulk PBMC T cells (not recorded which). This TCR derives from a man aged 18 to 69 in good health. This rearrangement joins TRBV6-1 to TRBJ1-2; the D call of TRBD1 rests on TCRdb alone, since no DNA is present to check it. The CDR3 spells CASSTAYGGGYGYTF.